Listed here are 8 T cell receptor beta chains from one sample, sequenced in a study. TCRdb fed the 5' RACE reads into MiXCR, producing one record per CDR3 protein. The top ten clones hold about 2.2% of a sample with tens of thousands of distinct CDR3 sequences, around 26% of them seen once. The material sequenced was naive CD4+ T cells sorted from blood. Described subset: naive CD4+ T cells, CD4+CD45RA+CD25-. Source of these receptors: a female donor with breast cancer.

This clonotype was detected a few times. V usage is TRBV7-6 and J usage is TRBJ2-1, with 8 bases fitting TRBD2. V lost 7 bases and J lost 0; bases outside the gene matches: 8. The CDR3 sequence is 16 residues long. Germline assignment: CDR1 SGHVS and CDR2 FNYEAQ. The CDR3 region has the DNA TGTGCCAGCAACCTCGTAGCGGGGAGCTCCTACAATGAGCAGTTCTTC. This encodes CASNLVAGSSYNEQFF. The whole variable domain, filled in from reference TRBV7-6 and TRBJ2-1, reads GAGVSQSPRYKVTKRGQDVALRCDPISGHVSLYWYRQALGQGPEFLTYFNYEAQQDKSGLPNDRFSAERPEGSISTLTIQRTEQRDSAMYRCASNLVAGSSYNEQFFGPGTRLTVL.

By share of the sample, this clonotype is medium-sized. This chain connects TRBV5-1 to TRBJ1-1; TRBD1 is a possible D gene (5 bases). Trimming pared 2 bases from V and 1 base from J, leaving 12 bases between. Germline V gene sequence: CDR1 SGHRS, CDR2 YFSETQ. The CDR3 sequence is 15 residues long. The DNA for the CDR3 is TGCGCCAGCAGCTTAACAGGAAAAGGGAACACTGAAGCTTTCTTT. Translated: CASSLTGKGNTEAFF.

The table lists this clonotype with a few counts. The genes are TRBV6-4 and TRBJ2-1; 7 bases agree with TRBD1. The CDR3 is 16 amino acids. The germline CDR1 and CDR2 sequences are MRHNA and SNTAGT. The V and J ends lost 2 bases and 6 bases, in that order; junction bases with no gene match: 10. CDR3 residues: CASSDTQGRYLNEQFF. CDR3 bases: TGTGCCAGCAGTGACACACAGGGGCGGTATCTCAATGAGCAGTTCTTC.

This chain connects TRBV5-1 to TRBJ1-1, with D tentatively TRBD1 (6 bases). V lost 2 bases and J lost 5, with 13 bases in between. CDR1 is SGHRS and CDR2 is YFSETQ in the germline V gene. The CDR3 runs to 14 residues. Written as DNA, the CDR3 is TGCGCCAGCAGCTTCAGGGGAGATTGGACTGAAGCTTTCTTT. Its protein is CASSFRGDWTEAFF. Looking up the rest from reference TRBV5-1 and TRBJ1-1 gives the full variable domain: KAGVTQTPRYLIKTRGQQVTLSCSPISGHRSVSWYQQTPGQGLQFLFEYFSETQRNKGNFPGRFSGRQFSNSRSEMNVSTLELGDSALYLCASSFRGDWTEAFFGQGTRLTVV.

This chain uses TRBV9 with TRBJ2-4; 9 positions agree with TRBD2. Looked up from germline, CDR1 is SGDLS and CDR2 is YYNGEE. V lost 3 bases to trimming and J lost 0 bases; unmatched junction nucleotides: 7. The CDR3 runs 17 residues. The CDR3, as DNA: TGTGCCAGCAGCGCCCTTGGTAGCGGGGGAGCCAAAAACATTCAGTACTTC. This encodes CASSALGSGGAKNIQYF.

Relative to its sample, this clonotype is medium-sized (0.01 to 0.1%). The chain uses TRBV15 and TRBJ2-7, with a possible D match to TRBD2 (5 bases). Germline CDR1 is LNHNV and CDR2 is YYDKDF (reference sequence). V was trimmed by 0 bases and J by 4 bases, leaving 13 bases between them. The CDR3 runs to 15 residues. This chain's CDR3 is CATSRDRNREYEQYF. CDR3 nucleotide sequence: TGTGCCACCAGCAGAGATCGGAACCGGGAATACGAGCAGTACTTC.

This clonotype was seen at least ten times. The gene calls are TRBV7-9 and TRBJ2-3; unclear D gene. Trimming left V 0 bases short and J 1 base short, with 8 bases between. Per the germline V gene, CDR1 is SEHNR and CDR2 is FQNEAQ (reference sequence). The CDR3 runs to 15 residues. Here the CDR3 reads CASSLATGGTDTQYF. CDR3 nucleotide sequence: TGTGCCAGCAGCTTAGCAACCGGAGGCACAGATACGCAGTATTTT.

This clonotype was counted between two and nine times. The chain has TRBV5-1 and TRBJ2-1; D remains ambiguous. The CDR3 has 16 residues. Trimming pared 0 bases from V and 0 bases from J, leaving 10 bases between. The germline gives CDR1 SGHRS, CDR2 YFSETQ. This CDR3 is CASSLAELSSYNEQFF. As DNA, the CDR3 is TGCGCCAGCAGCTTGGCCGAGCTGAGCTCCTACAATGAGCAGTTCTTC.